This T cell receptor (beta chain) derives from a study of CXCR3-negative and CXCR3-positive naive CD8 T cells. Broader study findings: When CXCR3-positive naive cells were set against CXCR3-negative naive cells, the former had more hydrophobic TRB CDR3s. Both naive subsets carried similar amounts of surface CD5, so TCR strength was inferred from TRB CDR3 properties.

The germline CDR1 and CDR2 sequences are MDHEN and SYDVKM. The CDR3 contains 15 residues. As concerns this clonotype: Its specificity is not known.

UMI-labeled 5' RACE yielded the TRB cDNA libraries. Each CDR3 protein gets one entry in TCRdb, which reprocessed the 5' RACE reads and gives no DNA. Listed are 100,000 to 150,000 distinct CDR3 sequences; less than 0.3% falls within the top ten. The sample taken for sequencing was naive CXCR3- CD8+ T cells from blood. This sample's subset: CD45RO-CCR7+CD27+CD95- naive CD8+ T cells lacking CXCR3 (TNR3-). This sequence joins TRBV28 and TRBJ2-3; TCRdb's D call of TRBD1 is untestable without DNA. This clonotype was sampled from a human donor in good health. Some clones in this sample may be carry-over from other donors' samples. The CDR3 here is CASSLFGGSTDTQYF.